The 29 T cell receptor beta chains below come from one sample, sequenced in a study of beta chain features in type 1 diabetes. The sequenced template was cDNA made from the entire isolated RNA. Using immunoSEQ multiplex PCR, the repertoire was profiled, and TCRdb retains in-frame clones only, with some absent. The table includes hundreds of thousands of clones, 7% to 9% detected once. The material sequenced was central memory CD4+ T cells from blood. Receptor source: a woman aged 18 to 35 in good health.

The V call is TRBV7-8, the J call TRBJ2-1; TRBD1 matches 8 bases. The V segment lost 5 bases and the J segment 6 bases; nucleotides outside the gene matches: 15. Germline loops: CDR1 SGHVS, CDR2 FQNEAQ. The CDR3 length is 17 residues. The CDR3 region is CASSKGGQARLLNEQFF. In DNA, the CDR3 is TGTGCCAGCAGCAAAGGGGGACAGGCAAGGCTACTCAATGAGCAGTTCTTC.

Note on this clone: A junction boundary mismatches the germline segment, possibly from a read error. The CDR3 DNA reads TGTGCCAGCAGTGGGAGGGCTGAGGCTTTCTTT. This codes for CASSGRAEAFF. This chain uses TRBV27 with TRBJ1-1; D remains ambiguous. Germline V gene sequence: CDR1 MNHEY, CDR2 SMNVEV (reference sequence). This CDR3 region has 11 residues.

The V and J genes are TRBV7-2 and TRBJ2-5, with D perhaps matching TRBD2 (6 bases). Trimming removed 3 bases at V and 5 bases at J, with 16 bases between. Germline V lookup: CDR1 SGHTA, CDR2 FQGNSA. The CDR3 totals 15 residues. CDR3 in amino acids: CASSFGTNRGETQYF. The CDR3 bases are TGTGCCAGCAGCTTCGGGACCAACCGGGGGGAGACCCAGTACTTC.

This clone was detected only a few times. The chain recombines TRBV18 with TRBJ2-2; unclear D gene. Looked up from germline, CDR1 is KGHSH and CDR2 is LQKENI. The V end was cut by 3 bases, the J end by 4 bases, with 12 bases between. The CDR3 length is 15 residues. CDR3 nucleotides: TGTGCCAGCTCACCGGGTCAGGTCCCCACCGGGGAGCTGTTTTTT. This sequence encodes CASSPGQVPTGELFF.

DNA of the CDR3: TGCGCCACCCACAGGAGGACTCGTAAGGAGCCACCATTTTACGAGCAGTACTTC. Its translation is CATHRRTRKEPPFYEQYF. The gene calls are TRBV4-1 and TRBJ2-7; D may correspond to TRBD1 or TRBD2 (5 bases each). Germline CDR1 MGHRA, CDR2 YSYEKL. V was trimmed by 10 bases and J by 4 bases, leaving 32 bases between them. The CDR3 is 18 amino acids.

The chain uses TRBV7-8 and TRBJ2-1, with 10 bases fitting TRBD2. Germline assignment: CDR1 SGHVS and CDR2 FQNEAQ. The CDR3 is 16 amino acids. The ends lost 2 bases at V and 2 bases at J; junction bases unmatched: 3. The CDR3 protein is CASSLLSGRAYNEQFF. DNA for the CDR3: TGTGCCAGCAGCTTACTCAGCGGGAGGGCCTACAATGAGCAGTTCTTC.

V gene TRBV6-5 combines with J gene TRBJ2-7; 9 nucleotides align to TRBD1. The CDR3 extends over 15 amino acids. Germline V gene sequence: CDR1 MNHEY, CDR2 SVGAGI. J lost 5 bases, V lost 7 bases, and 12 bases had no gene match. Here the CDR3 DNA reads TGTGCCAGCAACCCTTCGGGACAGGGAAGCCACGAGCAGTACTTC. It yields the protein CASNPSGQGSHEQYF.

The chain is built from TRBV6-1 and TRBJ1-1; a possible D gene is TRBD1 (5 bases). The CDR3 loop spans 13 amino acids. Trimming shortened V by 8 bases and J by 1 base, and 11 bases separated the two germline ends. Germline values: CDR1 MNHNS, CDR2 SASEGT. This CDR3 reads CASPRDPNTEAFF. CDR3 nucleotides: TGTGCCAGCCCCCGGGACCCGAACACTGAAGCTTTCTTT.

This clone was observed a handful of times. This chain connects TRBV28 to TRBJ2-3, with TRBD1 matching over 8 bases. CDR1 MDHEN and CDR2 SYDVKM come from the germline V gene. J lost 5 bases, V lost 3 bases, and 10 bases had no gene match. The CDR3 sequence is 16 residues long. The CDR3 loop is CASSLAGQGARDTQYF. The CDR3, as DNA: TGTGCCAGCAGTTTGGCGGGGCAGGGGGCGCGAGATACGCAGTATTTT.

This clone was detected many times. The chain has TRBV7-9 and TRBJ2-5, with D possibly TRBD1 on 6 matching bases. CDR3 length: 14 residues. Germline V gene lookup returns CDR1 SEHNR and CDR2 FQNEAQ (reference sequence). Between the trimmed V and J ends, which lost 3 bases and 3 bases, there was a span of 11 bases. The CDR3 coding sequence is TGTGCCAGCAGCTTGCGGACAGCCGAAGAGACCCAGTACTTC. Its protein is CASSLRTAEETQYF.

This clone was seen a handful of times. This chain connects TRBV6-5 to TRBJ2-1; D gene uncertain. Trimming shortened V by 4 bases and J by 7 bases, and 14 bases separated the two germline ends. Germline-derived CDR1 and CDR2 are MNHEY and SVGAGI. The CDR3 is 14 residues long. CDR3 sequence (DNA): TGTGCCAGCAGTTCAGGAAGATTACGGAATGAGCAGTTCTTC. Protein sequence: CASSSGRLRNEQFF.

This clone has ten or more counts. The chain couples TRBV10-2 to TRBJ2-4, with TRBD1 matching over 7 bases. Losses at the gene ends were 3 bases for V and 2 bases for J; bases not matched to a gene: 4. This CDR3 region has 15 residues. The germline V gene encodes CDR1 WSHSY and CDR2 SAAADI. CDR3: CASSEQGLTKNIQYF. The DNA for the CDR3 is TGCGCCAGCAGTGAACAGGGGCTAACCAAAAACATTCAGTACTTC.

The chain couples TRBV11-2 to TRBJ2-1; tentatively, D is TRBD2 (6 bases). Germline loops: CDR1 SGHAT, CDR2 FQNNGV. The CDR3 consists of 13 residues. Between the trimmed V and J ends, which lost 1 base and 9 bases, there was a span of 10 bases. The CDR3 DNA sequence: TGTGCCAGCAGCTTAGTCCTGGGGGGTGAGCAGTTCTTC. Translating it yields CASSLVLGGEQFF.

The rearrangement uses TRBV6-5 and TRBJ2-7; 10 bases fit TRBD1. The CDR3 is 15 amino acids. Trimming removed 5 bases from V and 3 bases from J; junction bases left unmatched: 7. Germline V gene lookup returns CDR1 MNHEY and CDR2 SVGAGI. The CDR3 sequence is CASSRQGASIYEQYF. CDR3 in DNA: TGTGCCAGCAGTCGACAGGGGGCGTCAATCTACGAGCAGTACTTC.

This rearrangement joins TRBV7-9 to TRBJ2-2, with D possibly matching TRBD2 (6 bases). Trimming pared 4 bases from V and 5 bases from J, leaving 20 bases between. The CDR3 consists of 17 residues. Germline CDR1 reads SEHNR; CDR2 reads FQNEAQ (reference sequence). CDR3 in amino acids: CASSSGLAEMGTGELFF. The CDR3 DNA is TGTGCCAGCAGCTCCGGATTAGCGGAGATGGGGACCGGGGAGCTGTTTTTT.

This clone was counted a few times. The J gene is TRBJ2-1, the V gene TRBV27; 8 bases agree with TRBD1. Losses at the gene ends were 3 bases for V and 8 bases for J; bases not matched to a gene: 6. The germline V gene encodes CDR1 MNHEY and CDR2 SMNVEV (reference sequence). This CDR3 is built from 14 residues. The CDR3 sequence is CASSFQGAVDEQFF. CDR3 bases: TGTGCCAGCAGTTTTCAGGGGGCTGTGGATGAGCAGTTCTTC.

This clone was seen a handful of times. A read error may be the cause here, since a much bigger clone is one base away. The CDR3 DNA sequence: TGTGCCAGCAGCCCGGGACAGGGCTATGGCTACACCTTC. Translated: CASSPGQGYGYTF. This chain uses TRBV7-8 with TRBJ1-2; 9 bases agree with TRBD1. In germline, CDR1 is SGHVS, CDR2 FQNEAQ. The J segment lost 4 bases and the V segment lost 5 bases, leaving 2 bases of the junction unmatched. This CDR3 spans 13 amino acids.

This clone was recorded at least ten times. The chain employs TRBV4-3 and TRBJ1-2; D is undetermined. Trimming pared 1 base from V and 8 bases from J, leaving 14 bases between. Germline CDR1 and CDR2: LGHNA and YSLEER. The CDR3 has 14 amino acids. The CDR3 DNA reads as TGCGCCAGCAGCCAAGGAGGGTCGCAGTTGGGCTACACCTTC. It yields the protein CASSQGGSQLGYTF.

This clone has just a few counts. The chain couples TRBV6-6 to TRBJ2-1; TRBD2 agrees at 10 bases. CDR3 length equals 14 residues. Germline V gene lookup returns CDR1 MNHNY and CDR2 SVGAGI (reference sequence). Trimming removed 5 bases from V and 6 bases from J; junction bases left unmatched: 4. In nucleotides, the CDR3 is TGTGCCAGCAGTCAACGGACTAGCGGCAATGAGCAGTTCTTC. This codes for CASSQRTSGNEQFF.

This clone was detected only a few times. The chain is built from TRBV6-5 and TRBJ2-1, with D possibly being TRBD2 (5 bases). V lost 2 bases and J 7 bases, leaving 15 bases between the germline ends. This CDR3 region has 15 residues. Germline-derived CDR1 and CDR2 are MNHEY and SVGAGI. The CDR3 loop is CASSYGGSPRNEQFF. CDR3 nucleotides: TGTGCCAGCAGTTACGGCGGGTCCCCGAGAAATGAGCAGTTCTTC.

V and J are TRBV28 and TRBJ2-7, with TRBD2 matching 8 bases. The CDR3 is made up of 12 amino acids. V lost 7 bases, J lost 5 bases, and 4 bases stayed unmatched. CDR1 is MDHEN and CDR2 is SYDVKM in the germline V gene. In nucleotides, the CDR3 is TGTGCCAGCACCCGGGGGGGAAACGAGCAGTACTTC. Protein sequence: CASTRGGNEQYF.

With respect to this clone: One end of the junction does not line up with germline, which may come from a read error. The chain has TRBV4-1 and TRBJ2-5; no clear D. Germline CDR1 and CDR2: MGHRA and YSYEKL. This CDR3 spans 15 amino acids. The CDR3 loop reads CASSQAGRSQETEYF. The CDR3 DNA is TGCGCCAGCAGCCAGGCCGGACGATCTCAAGAGACCGAGTACTTC.

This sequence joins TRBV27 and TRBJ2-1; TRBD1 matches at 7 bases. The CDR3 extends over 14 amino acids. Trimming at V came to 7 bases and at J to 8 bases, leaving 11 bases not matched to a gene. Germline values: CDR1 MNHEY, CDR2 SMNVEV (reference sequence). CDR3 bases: TGTGCCAGCACAAGGACAGGTCCTTATGATGAGCAGTTCTTC. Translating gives CASTRTGPYDEQFF.

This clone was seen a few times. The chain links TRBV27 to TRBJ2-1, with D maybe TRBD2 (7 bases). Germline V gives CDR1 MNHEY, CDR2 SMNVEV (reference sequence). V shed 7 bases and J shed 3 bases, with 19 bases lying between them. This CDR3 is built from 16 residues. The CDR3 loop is CASKPLGAGDYNEQFF. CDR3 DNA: TGTGCCAGCAAGCCCTTGGGGGCGGGAGACTACAATGAGCAGTTCTTC.

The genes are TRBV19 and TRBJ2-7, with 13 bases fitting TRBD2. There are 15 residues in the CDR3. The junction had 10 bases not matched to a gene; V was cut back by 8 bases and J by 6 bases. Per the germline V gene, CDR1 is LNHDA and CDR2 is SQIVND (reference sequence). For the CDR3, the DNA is TGTGCCAGTGGCCTAGGACTAGCGGGAGTTGGCGAGCAGTACTTC. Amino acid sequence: CASGLGLAGVGEQYF.

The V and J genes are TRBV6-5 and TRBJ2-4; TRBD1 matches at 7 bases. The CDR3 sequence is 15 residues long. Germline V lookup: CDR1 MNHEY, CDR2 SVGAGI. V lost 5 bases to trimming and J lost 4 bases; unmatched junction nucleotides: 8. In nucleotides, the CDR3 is TGTGCCAGCAGTATGGGAACAGGGGCGAAAAACATTCAGTACTTC. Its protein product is CASSMGTGAKNIQYF.

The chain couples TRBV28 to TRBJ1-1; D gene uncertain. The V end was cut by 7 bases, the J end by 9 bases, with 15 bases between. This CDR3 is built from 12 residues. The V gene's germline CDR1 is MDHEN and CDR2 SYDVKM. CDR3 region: CASTVSVQKAFF. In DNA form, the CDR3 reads TGTGCCAGCACAGTTTCGGTTCAGAAAGCTTTCTTT.

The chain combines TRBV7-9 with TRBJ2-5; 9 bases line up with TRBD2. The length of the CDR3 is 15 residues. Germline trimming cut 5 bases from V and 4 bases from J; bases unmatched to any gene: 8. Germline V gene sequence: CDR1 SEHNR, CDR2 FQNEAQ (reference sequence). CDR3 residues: CASSPAGTSLETQYF. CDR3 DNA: TGTGCCAGCAGCCCCGCCGGGACTAGCCTAGAGACCCAGTACTTC.

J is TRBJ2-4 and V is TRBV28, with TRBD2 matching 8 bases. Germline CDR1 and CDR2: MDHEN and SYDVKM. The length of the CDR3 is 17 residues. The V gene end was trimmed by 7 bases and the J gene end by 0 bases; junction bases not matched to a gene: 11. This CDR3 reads CASNHGAGGLAKNIQYF. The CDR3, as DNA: TGTGCCAGCAACCACGGCGCGGGAGGATTAGCCAAAAACATTCAGTACTTC.